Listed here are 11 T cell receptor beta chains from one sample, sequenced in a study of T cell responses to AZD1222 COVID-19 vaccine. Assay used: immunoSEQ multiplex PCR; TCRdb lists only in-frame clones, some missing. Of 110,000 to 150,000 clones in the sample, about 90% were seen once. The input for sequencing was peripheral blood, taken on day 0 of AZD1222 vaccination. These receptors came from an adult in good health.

The CDR3 region has the DNA TGTGCCAGCAGGGGGGACCGCGAAACCCTCCACTTT. It codes for CASRGDRETLHF. J is TRBJ1-6 and V is TRBV4-2, with D perhaps TRBD1 (5 bases). The germline gives CDR1 LGHNA, CDR2 YNFKEQ. The CDR3 runs 12 residues. Trimming stripped 6 bases from V and 14 bases from J, with 14 bases between.

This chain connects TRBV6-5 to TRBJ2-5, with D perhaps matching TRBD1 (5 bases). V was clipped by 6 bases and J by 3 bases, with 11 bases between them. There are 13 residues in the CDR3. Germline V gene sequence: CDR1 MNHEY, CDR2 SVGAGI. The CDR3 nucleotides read TGTGCCAGCAGCCAGGGAAGCAAAGAGACCCAGTACTTC. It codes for CASSQGSKETQYF.

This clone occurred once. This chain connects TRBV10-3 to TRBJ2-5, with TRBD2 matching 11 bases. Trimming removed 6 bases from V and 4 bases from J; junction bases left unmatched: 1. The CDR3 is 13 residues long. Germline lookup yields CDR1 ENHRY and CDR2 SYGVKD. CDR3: CAIRLAGAETQYF. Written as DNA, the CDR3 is TGTGCCATCAGACTAGCGGGAGCAGAGACCCAGTACTTC.

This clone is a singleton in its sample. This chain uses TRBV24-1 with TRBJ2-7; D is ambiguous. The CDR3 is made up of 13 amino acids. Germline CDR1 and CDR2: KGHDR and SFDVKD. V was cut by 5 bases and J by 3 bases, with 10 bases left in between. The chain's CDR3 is CATSGRTSYEQYF. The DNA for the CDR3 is TGTGCCACCAGTGGAAGGACGAGCTACGAGCAGTACTTC.

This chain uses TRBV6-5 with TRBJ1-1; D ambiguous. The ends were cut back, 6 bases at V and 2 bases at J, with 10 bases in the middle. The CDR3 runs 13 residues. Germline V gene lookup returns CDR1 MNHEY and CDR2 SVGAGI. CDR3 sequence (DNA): TGTGCCAGCAGAGGAACAGCTAACACTGAAGCTTTCTTT. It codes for CASRGTANTEAFF.

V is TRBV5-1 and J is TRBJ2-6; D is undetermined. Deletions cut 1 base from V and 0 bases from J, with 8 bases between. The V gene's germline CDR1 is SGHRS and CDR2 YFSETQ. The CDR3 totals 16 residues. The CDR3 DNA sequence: TGCGCCAGCAGCTTGAGCCCGGGCTCTGGGGCCAACGTCCTGACTTTC. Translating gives CASSLSPGSGANVLTF.

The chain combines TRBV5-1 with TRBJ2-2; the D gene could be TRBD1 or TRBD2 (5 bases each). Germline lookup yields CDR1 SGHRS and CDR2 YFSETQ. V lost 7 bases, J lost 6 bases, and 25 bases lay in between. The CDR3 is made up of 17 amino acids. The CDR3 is CASAPFVGRVSAGELFF. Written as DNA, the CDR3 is TGCGCCAGCGCACCGTTCGTGGGGCGGGTTTCGGCCGGGGAGCTGTTTTTT.

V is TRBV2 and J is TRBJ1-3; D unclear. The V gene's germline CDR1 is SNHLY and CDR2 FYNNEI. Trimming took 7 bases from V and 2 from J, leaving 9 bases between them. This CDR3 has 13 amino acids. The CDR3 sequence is CASNLGTGNTIYF. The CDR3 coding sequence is TGTGCCAGCAATTTGGGTACTGGAAACACCATATATTTT.

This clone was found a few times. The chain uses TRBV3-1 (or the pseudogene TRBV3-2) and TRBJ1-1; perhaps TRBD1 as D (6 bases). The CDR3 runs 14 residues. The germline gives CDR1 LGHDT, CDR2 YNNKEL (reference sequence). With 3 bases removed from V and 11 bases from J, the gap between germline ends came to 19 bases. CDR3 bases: TGTGCCAGCAGCCACCTTAGGGGGGGCCTAGGGGCTTTCTTT. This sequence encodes CASSHLRGGLGAFF.

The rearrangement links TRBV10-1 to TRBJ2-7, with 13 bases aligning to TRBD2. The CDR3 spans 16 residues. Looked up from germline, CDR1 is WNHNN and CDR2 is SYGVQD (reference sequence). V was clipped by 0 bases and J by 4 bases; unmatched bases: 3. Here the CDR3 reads CASSESGTSGTYEQYF. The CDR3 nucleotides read TGCGCCAGCAGTGAGTCCGGGACTAGCGGGACTTACGAGCAGTACTTC.

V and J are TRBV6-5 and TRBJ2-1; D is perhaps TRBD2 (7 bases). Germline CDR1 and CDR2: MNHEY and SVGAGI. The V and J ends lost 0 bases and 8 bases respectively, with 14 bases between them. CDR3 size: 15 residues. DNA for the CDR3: TGTGCCAGCAGTTACTCTGCGGGGGCTTTGGATGAGCAGTTCTTC. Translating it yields CASSYSAGALDEQFF.